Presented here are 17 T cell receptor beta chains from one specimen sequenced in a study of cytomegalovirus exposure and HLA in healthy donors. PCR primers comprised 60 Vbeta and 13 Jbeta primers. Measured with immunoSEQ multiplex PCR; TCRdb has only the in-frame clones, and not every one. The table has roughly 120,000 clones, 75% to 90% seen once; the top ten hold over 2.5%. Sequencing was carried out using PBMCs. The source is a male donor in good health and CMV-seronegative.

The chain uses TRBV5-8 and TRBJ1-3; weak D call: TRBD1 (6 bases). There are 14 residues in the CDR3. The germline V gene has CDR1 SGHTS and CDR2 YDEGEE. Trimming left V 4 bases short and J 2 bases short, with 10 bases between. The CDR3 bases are TGTGCCAGCAGCGGCAGGGGCCCTGGAAACACCATATATTTT. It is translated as CASSGRGPGNTIYF.

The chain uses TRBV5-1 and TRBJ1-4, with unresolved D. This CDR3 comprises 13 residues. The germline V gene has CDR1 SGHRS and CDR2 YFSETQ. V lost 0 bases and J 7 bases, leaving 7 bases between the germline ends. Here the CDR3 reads CASSLAGSEKLFF. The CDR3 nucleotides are TGCGCCAGCAGCTTGGCCGGTAGTGAAAAACTGTTTTTT.

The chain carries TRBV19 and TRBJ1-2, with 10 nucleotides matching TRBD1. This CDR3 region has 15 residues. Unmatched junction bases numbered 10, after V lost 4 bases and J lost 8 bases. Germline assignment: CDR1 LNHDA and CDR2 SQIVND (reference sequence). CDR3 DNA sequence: TGTGCCAGTAGTACTCCGGGACAGGGGAGAGGGGGCTACACCTTC. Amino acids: CASSTPGQGRGGYTF.

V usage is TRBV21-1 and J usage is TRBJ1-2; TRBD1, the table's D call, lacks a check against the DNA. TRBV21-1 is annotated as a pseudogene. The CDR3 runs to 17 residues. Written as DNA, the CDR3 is TGTGCCAGCAGCTGTCTCACCCCCGGGACAGGACCCTATGGCTACACCTTC. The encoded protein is CASSCLTPGTGPYGYTF.

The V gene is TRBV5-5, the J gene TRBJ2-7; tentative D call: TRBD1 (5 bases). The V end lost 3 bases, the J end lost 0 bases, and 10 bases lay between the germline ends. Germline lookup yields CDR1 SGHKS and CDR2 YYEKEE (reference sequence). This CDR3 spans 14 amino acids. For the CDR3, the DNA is TGTGCCAGCAGCTCCGATGACAGCTCCTACGAGCAGTACTTC. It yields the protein CASSSDDSSYEQYF.

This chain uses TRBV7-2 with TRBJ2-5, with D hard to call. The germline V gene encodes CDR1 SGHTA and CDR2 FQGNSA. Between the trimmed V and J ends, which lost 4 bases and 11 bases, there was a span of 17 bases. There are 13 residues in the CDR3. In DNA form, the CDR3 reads TGTGCCAGCAGCTCCCGTCTCCAGATGGAGCAGTACTTC. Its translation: CASSSRLQMEQYF.

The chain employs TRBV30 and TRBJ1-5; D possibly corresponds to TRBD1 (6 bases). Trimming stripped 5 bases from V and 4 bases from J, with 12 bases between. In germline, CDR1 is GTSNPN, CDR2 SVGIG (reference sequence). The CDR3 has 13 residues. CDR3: CAWSTGVNQPQHF. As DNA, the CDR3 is TGTGCCTGGTCGACAGGAGTTAATCAGCCCCAGCATTTT.

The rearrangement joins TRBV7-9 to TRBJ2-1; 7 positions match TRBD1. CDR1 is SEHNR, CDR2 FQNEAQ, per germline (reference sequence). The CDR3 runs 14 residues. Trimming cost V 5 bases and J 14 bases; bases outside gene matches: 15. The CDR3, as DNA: TGTGCCAGCAGCCCCCCTTCTGTGACAGGGATTGAGTTCTTC. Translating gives CASSPPSVTGIEFF.

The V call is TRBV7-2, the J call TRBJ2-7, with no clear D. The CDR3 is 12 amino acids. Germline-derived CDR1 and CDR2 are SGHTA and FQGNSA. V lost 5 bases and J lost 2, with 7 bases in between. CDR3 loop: CASSPDTYEQYF. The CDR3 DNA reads TGTGCCAGCAGCCCTGACACCTACGAGCAGTACTTC.

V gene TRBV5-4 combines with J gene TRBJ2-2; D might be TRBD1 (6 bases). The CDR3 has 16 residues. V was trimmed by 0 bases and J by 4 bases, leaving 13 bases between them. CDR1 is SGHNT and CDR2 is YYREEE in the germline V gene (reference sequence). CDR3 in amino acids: CASSLGPQGGTGELFF. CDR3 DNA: TGTGCCAGCAGCTTGGGCCCACAGGGCGGCACCGGGGAGCTGTTTTTT.

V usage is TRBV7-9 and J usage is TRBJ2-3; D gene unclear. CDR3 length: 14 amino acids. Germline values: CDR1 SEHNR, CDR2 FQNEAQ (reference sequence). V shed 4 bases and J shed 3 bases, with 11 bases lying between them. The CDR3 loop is CASSWPGDTDTQYF. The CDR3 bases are TGTGCCAGCAGCTGGCCCGGAGATACAGATACGCAGTATTTT.

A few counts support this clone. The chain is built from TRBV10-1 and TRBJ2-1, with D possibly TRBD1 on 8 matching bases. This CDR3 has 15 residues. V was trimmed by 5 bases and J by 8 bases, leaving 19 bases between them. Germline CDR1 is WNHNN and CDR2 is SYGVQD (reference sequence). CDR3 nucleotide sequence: TGCGCCAGCAGTCAACAGGGGGGGATATTCGATGAGCAGTTCTTC. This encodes CASSQQGGIFDEQFF.

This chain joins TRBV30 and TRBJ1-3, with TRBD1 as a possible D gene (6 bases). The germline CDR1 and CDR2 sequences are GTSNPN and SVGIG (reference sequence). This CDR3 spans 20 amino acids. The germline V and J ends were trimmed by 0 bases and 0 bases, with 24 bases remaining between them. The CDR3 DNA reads TGTGCCTGGAGTGTATATACGTCGGTCGGGACATGGAGCTCTGGAAACACCATATATTTT. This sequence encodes CAWSVYTSVGTWSSGNTIYF. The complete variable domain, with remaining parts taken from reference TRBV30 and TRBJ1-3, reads SQTIHQWPATLVQPVGSPLSLECTVEGTSNPNLYWYRQAAGRGLQLLFYSVGIGQISSEVPQNLSASRPQDRQFILSSKKLLLSDSGFYLCAWSVYTSVGTWSSGNTIYFGEGSWLTVV.

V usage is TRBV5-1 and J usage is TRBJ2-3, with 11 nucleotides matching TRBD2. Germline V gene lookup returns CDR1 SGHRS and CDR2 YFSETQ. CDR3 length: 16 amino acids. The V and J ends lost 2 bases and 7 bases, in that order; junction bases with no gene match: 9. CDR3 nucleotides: TGCGCCAGCAGCTTTGGAAGCCTAGCGGGAGGAAATACGCAGTATTTT. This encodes CASSFGSLAGGNTQYF. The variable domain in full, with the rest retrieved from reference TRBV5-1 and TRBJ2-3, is KAGVTQTPRYLIKTRGQQVTLSCSPISGHRSVSWYQQTPGQGLQFLFEYFSETQRNKGNFPGRFSGRQFSNSRSEMNVSTLELGDSALYLCASSFGSLAGGNTQYFGPGTRLTVL.

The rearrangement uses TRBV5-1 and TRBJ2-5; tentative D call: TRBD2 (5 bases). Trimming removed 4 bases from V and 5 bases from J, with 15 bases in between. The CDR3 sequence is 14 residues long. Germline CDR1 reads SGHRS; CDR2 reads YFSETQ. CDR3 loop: CASSPEGSGETQYF. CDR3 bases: TGCGCCAGCAGCCCAGAGGGAAGTGGGGAGACCCAGTACTTC.

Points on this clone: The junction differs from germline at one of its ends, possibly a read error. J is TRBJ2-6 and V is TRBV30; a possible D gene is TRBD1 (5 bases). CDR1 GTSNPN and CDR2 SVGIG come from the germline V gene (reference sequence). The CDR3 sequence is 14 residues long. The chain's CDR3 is CAWDRSSGANGLTF. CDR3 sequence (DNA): TGTGCCTGGGATAGGAGCTCTGGGGCCAACGGCCTGACTTTC. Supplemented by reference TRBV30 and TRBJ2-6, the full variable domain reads SQTIHQWPATLVQPVGSPLSLECTVEGTSNPNLYWYRQAAGRGLQLLFYSVGIGQISSEVPQNLSASRPQDRQFILSSKKLLLSDSGFYLCAWDRSSGANGLTFGAGSRLTVL.

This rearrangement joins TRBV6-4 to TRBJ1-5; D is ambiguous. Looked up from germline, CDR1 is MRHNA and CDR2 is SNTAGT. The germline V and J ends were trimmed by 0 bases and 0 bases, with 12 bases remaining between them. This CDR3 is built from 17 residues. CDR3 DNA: TGTGCCAGCAGTGACTCGAGACACTGCTATAGCAATCAGCCCCAGCATTTT. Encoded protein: CASSDSRHCYSNQPQHF.